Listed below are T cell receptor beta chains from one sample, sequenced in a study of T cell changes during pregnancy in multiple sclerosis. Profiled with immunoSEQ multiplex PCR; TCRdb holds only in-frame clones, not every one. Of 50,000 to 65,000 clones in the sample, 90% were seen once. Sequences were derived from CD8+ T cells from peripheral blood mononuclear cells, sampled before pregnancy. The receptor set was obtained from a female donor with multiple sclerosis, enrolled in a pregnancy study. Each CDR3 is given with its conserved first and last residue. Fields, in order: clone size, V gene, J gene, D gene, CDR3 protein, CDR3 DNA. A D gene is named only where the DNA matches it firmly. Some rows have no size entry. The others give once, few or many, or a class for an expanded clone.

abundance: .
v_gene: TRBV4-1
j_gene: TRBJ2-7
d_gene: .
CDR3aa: CASSQGALSYEQYF
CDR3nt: TGCGCCAGCAGCCAAGGGGCCCTATCCTACGAGCAGTACTTC

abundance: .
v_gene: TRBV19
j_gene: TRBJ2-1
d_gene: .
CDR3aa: CASSILLGSYNEQFF
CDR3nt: TGTGCCAGTAGTATCTTACTAGGGTCCTACAATGAGCAGTTCTTC

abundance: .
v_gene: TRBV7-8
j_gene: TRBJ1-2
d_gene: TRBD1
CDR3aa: CASSLAGEGDREVFASGYTF
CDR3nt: TGTGCCAGCAGCTTAGCCGGAGAGGGAGACAGGGAAGTTTTCGCTAGCGGCTACACCTTC

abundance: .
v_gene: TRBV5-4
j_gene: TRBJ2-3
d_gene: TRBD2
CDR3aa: CASSRTSGGVDTQYF
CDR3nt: TGTGCCAGCAGCCGTACTAGCGGGGGGGTAGATACGCAGTATTTT

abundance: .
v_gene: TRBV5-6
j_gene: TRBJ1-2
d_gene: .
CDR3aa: CASSLRESYGYTF
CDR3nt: TGTGCCAGCAGCTTGCGGGAGAGCTATGGCTACACCTTC

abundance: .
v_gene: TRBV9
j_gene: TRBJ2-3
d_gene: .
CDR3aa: CASSANLGTTDTQYF
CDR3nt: TGTGCCAGCAGCGCGAACCTAGGCACGACAGATACGCAGTATTTT

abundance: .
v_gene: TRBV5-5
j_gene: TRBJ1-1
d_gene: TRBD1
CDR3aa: CASSWPGQGEAFF
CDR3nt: TGTGCCAGCAGCTGGCCGGGACAGGGTGAAGCTTTCTTT

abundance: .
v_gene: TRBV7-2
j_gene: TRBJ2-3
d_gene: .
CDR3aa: CASSLPGLTDTQYF
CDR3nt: TGTGCCAGCAGCTTACCGGGACTCACAGATACGCAGTATTTT

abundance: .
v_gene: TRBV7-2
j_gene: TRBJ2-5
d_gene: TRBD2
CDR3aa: CASSRLAGGRETQYF
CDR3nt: TGTGCCAGCAGCCGACTAGCGGGGGGGCGAGAGACCCAGTACTTC

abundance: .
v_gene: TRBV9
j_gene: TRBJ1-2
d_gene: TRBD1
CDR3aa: CASSTRQGEGYGYTF
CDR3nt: TGTGCCAGCAGCACCCGACAGGGAGAGGGCTATGGCTACACCTTC

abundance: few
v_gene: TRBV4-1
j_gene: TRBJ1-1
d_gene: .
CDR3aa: CASGAPMNTEAFF
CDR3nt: TGCGCCAGCGGGGCCCCCATGAACACTGAAGCTTTCTTT

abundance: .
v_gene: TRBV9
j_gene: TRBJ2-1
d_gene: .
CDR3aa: CASSVGRVDEQFF
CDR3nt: TGTGCCAGCAGCGTAGGCCGGGTGGATGAGCAGTTCTTC

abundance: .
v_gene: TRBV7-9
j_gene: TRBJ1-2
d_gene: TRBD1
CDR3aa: CASSLGTAYGYTF
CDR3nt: TGTGCCAGCAGCTTGGGGACAGCCTATGGCTACACCTTC

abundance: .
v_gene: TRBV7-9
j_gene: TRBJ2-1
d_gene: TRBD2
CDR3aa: CASSLAIGTSGSDEQFF
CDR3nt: TGTGCCAGCAGCTTAGCAATTGGAACTAGCGGGAGCGATGAGCAGTTCTTC

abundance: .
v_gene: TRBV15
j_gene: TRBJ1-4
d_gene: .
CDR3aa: CATSRDGSGINEKLFF
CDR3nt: TGTGCCACCAGCAGAGATGGGTCAGGGATTAATGAAAAACTGTTTTTT

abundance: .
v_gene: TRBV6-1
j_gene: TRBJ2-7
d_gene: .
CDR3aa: CASSVGGRYEQYF
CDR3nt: TGTGCCAGCAGTGTGGGGGGGCGCTACGAGCAGTACTTC

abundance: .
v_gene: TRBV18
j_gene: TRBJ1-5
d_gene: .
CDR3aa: CASSPGVYNQPQHF
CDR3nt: TGTGCCAGCTCACCAGGTGTCTACAATCAGCCCCAGCATTTT

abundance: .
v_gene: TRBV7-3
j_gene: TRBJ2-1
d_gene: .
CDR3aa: CASSLTTPSNEQFF
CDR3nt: TGTGCCAGCAGCTTAACCACCCCGAGCAATGAGCAGTTCTTC

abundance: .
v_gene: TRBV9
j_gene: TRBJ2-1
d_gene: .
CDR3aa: CASSVGGGSEQFF
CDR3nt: TGTGCCAGCAGCGTAGGGGGGGGCAGTGAGCAGTTCTTC

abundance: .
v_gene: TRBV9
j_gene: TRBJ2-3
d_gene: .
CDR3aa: CASSVGLSGNTDTQYF
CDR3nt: TGTGCCAGCAGCGTAGGCCTTAGCGGCAACACAGATACGCAGTATTTT

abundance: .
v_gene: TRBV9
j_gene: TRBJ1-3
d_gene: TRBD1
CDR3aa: CASSPEGALGNTIYF
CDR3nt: TGTGCCAGCAGCCCCGAGGGGGCTTTAGGAAACACCATATATTTT

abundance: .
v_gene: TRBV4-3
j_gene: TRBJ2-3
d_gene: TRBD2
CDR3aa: CASSQADGGSTDTQYF
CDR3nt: TGCGCCAGCAGCCAAGCGGACGGGGGGAGCACAGATACGCAGTATTTT

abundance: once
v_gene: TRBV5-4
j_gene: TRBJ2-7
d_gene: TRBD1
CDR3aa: CASSYAWDRSYEQYF
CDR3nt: TGTGCCAGCAGCTATGCCTGGGACAGATCCTACGAGCAGTACTTC

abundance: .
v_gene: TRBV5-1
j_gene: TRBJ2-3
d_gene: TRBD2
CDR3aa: CASSLAVAGGPILGTDTQYF
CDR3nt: TGCGCCAGCAGCTTGGCTGTAGCGGGGGGGCCGATCCTCGGCACAGATACGCAGTATTTT

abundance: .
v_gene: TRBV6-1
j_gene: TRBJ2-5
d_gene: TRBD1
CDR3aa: CASRLDRAIQETQYF
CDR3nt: TGTGCCAGCAGGTTGGACAGGGCTATACAAGAGACCCAGTACTTC